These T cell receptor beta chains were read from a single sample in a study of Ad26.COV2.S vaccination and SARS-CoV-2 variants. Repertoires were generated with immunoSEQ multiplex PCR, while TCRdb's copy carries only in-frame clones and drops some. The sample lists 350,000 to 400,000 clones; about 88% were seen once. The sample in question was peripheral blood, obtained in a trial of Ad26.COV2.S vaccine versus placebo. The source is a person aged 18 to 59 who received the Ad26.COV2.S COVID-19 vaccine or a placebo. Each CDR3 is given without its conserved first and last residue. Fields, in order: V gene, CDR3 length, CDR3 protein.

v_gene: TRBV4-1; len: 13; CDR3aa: ASSRGQGVVYGYT
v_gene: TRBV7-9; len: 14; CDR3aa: ASSLGQSSYNSPLH
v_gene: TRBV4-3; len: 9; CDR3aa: ASSQEGGYT
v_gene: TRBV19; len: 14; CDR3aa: ASSIEGWQGNSPLH
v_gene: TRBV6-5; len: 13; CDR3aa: ASSLTGRMNTEAF
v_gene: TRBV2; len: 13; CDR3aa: ASSATSGSVYEQY
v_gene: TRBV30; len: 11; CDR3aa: AWRGWSGEKLF
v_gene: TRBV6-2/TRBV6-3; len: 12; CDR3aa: ASSYKGLGEDYT
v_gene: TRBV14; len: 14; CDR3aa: ASSQVRLAGANEQF
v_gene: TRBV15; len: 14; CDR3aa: ATSREPSGSYNEQF
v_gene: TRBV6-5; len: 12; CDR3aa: ASRHFTSPSEQY
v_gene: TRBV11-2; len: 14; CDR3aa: ASSWTSGTSYNEQF
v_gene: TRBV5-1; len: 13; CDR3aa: ASRPDTHENSPLH
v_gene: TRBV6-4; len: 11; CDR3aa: ASSALGTTEQF
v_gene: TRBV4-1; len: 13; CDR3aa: ASSQATGGGYGYT
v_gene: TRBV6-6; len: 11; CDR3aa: ASSPQGEETQY
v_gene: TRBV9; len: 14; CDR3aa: ASSVGRRGALGELF